This TCR beta chain derives from a study of long-term antiretroviral therapy in people with HIV. On this clone: Antigen: not known.

Version v3.0 of the immunoSEQ assay ran at survey level. Profiled with immunoSEQ multiplex PCR; TCRdb holds only in-frame clones, not every one. The top ten hold approximately 8.7% of the sample, which has approximately 15,000 clones, more than 85% seen once. Findings and limits, study-wide: Dominance of pre-ART expanded clones persisted, fluctuating and often declining after ART.

CDR1 LNHDA and CDR2 SQIVND come from the germline V gene (reference sequence). V was clipped by 5 bases and J by 1 base, with 8 bases between them. This CDR3 has 13 amino acids. The chain couples TRBV19 to TRBJ2-5; D may be TRBD2 (5 bases). The origin of this receptor is a man aged 55 to 70 with HIV. This sample comprised unsorted PBMCs, obtained 0.3 years after starting antiretroviral therapy. The CDR3 region has the DNA TGTGCCAGTAGTGAGGGCAGCCAAGAGACCCAGTACTTC. Its translation is CASSEGSQETQYF. The full variable domain, completed using reference TRBV19 and TRBJ2-5, is DGGITQSPKYLFRKEGQNVTLSCEQNLNHDAMYWYRQDPGQGLRLIYYSQIVNDFQKGDIAEGYSVSREKKESFPLTVTSAQKNPTAFYLCASSEGSQETQYFGPGTRLLVL.